The clone carrying this T cell receptor (beta chain) showed up many times. Unmatched junction bases numbered 6, after V lost 3 bases and J lost 6 bases. CDR1 is LGHNA, CDR2 YSLEER, per germline. This CDR3 is 15 amino acids long. This entry belongs to a study of spatial heterogeneity in lung cancer. TCRdb processed the 5' RACE reads anew with MiXCR; each CDR3 protein has one entry. The data contain 90,000 to 95,000 distinct CDR3 sequences, approximately 12% of them seen just once; the ten biggest clones take up about 41%. Time point of the sample: sample taken at primary tumor resection. Whole RNA was taken from tumor, nontumor lung or frozen PBMC; it was then sequenced unsorted.

This sample comprised PBMCs, obtained at surgery. This clonotype was obtained from a male donor with early-stage non-small cell lung cancer. This chain joins TRBV4-3 and TRBJ2-1, with 9 bases lining up with TRBD1. This CDR3 reads CASSQGQGWGNEQFF. The CDR3 coding sequence is TGCGCCAGCAGCCAGGGACAGGGCTGGGGCAATGAGCAGTTCTTC.